This TCR beta chain was retrieved from a study of post-analysis software for immune sequencing data. Study as a whole: Disease trajectories encompassed relapsing-remitting, secondary progressive and progressive-relapsing multiple sclerosis. Whole-study results and caveats: In patients, about 5 TRBV segments were more frequent than in controls, with TRBV5-6, TRBV5-1 and TRBV20-1 among them. The authors found that F measure strongly co-clustered same-batch samples.

TCR beta cDNA libraries had unique molecular identifiers. TCRdb itself ran the PCR reads through MiXCR, one entry per CDR3 protein. The data show hundreds of thousands of distinct CDR3 sequences, about 53% seen once. Comments on this clonotype: Its antigen is still unknown.

Germline values: CDR1 SGHRS, CDR2 YFSETQ. CDR3 length equals 17 residues. J gave up 7 bases and V 0 bases, and 14 bases lay outside the gene matches. The TCR originated in a girl between 10 and 17 years old with multiple sclerosis. V usage is TRBV5-1 and J usage is TRBJ2-7, with 9 bases identical to TRBD2. The sequencing input was blood. In DNA, the CDR3 is TGCGCCAGCAGCTTGGACGCTAGCGGGACGTTCTTGGATGAGCAGTACTTC. Translated, it gives CASSLDASGTFLDEQYF.